Listed below are T cell receptor beta chains from one sample, sequenced in a study of OX40 agonist ivuxolimab in advanced cancers. TCRdb's copy holds only in-frame clones and misses some; the assay was immunoSEQ multiplex PCR. The table shows approximately 66,000 clones, with roughly 88% occurring only once. The material was CD4+ or CD8+ T cells sorted from blood, obtained in a trial of the OX40 agonist ivuxolimab. These receptors were collected from an adult with an advanced solid tumor such as melanoma, head and neck, liver or kidney cancer. The CDR3 runs from the conserved cysteine through the conserved F or W.

V gene: TRBV7-2; J gene: TRBJ1-1; CDR3 protein: CASSVQQGADTEAFF
V gene: TRBV18; J gene: TRBJ2-7; CDR3 protein: CASSLGQGRYEQYF
V gene: TRBV2; J gene: TRBJ1-3; CDR3 protein: CASSEWQGAGNTIYF
V gene: TRBV5-1; J gene: TRBJ2-1; CDR3 protein: CASSLSRGIHNEQFF
V gene: TRBV6-1; J gene: TRBJ1-2; CDR3 protein: CASKGTGISGYTF
V gene: TRBV29-1; J gene: TRBJ1-1; CDR3 protein: CSVEKGHDTEAFF
V gene: TRBV30; J gene: TRBJ1-2; CDR3 protein: CAAQRLLSGYTF
V gene: TRBV5-8; J gene: TRBJ2-6; CDR3 protein: CASSPLSVLTF
V gene: TRBV5-1; J gene: TRBJ2-1; CDR3 protein: CASILANEQFF
V gene: TRBV10-3; J gene: TRBJ2-4; CDR3 protein: CAISESRGTGRNIQYF
V gene: TRBV7-8; J gene: TRBJ1-3; CDR3 protein: CASSRTGDPGNTIYF
V gene: TRBV5-1; J gene: TRBJ2-7; CDR3 protein: CASSLGDRPFYEQYF
V gene: TRBV5-4; J gene: TRBJ1-6; CDR3 protein: CASSSGQNSPLHF
V gene: TRBV19; J gene: TRBJ2-1; CDR3 protein: CASSPWSGGGSKYNEQFF
V gene: TRBV30; J gene: TRBJ2-1; CDR3 protein: CAWSLTGNEQFF
V gene: TRBV5-5; J gene: TRBJ2-7; CDR3 protein: CASSPDLNRVEQYF
V gene: TRBV12-5; J gene: TRBJ2-1; CDR3 protein: CASARTLSSYNEQFF
V gene: TRBV28; J gene: TRBJ2-2; CDR3 protein: CASSFQGFGELFF
V gene: TRBV6-1; J gene: TRBJ1-5; CDR3 protein: CASSWDRESQPQHF
V gene: TRBV18; J gene: TRBJ2-7; CDR3 protein: CASSPGLVSYEQYF
V gene: TRBV18; J gene: TRBJ1-1; CDR3 protein: CASSPLASGLNTEAFF
V gene: TRBV5-1; J gene: TRBJ1-2; CDR3 protein: CASSWDSAGYTF
V gene: TRBV19; J gene: TRBJ1-2; CDR3 protein: CASSVTGSPISLTYGYTF
V gene: TRBV10-3; J gene: TRBJ1-1; CDR3 protein: CAISPSNTEAFF
V gene: TRBV12-1; J gene: TRBJ2-1; CDR3 protein: CASSPLARGSYNEQFF
V gene: TRBV6-5; J gene: TRBJ1-2; CDR3 protein: CASSYQSSANYGYTF
V gene: TRBV14; J gene: TRBJ2-1; CDR3 protein: CASSPLGSGDYNEQFF
V gene: TRBV14; J gene: TRBJ1-6; CDR3 protein: CASSVRKGSYNSPLHF
V gene: TRBV6-4; J gene: TRBJ2-3; CDR3 protein: CASRGSSPTDTQYF
V gene: TRBV27; J gene: TRBJ1-1; CDR3 protein: CASSALMNTEAFF
V gene: TRBV4-2; J gene: TRBJ2-5; CDR3 protein: CASSQGTRRETQYF
V gene: TRBV5-1; J gene: TRBJ2-3; CDR3 protein: CASSLDRDTQYF
V gene: TRBV2; J gene: TRBJ1-6; CDR3 protein: CASSEGLGDSPLHF
V gene: TRBV7-8; J gene: TRBJ2-5; CDR3 protein: CASSSQGAGETQYF
V gene: TRBV23-1; J gene: TRBJ2-2; CDR3 protein: CASSQSTGKATGELFF
V gene: TRBV6-4; J gene: TRBJ2-3; CDR3 protein: CASSPGGMGTDTQYF
V gene: TRBV7-9; J gene: TRBJ1-2; CDR3 protein: CASSLGEGSKGYTF
V gene: TRBV6-1; J gene: TRBJ1-3; CDR3 protein: CASSGGGSSGNTIYF
V gene: TRBV6-1; J gene: TRBJ2-7; CDR3 protein: CASTGREAYEQYF
V gene: TRBV28; J gene: TRBJ1-3; CDR3 protein: CASTLGGGNTIYF
V gene: TRBV19; J gene: TRBJ2-5; CDR3 protein: CASSMRQETQYF
V gene: TRBV28; J gene: TRBJ1-2; CDR3 protein: CASSSGPYGYTF
V gene: TRBV9; J gene: TRBJ2-3; CDR3 protein: CASSVAPSTDTQYF
V gene: TRBV30; J gene: TRBJ1-2; CDR3 protein: CAWRLPGYGYTF
V gene: TRBV19; J gene: TRBJ1-4; CDR3 protein: CASKNLGEKLFF
V gene: TRBV19; J gene: TRBJ1-1; CDR3 protein: CASSSNTRGQGTEAFF
V gene: TRBV18; J gene: TRBJ1-6; CDR3 protein: CASSTEGNSPLHF
V gene: TRBV10-1; J gene: TRBJ2-7; CDR3 protein: CASSTSGGNEQYF
V gene: TRBV19; J gene: TRBJ1-3; CDR3 protein: CASMAPGGNTIYF
V gene: TRBV7-8; J gene: TRBJ2-5; CDR3 protein: CASSFVGTSGTQETQYF
V gene: TRBV19; J gene: TRBJ1-2; CDR3 protein: CASSIRRQQDNYGYTF
V gene: TRBV14; J gene: TRBJ1-2; CDR3 protein: CASSHPPEERYTF
V gene: TRBV28; J gene: TRBJ1-5; CDR3 protein: CASTNPGTNQPQHF
V gene: TRBV6-1; J gene: TRBJ1-2; CDR3 protein: CASTWGTGGYGYTF
V gene: TRBV7-9; J gene: TRBJ1-1; CDR3 protein: CASSLVAENTEAFF